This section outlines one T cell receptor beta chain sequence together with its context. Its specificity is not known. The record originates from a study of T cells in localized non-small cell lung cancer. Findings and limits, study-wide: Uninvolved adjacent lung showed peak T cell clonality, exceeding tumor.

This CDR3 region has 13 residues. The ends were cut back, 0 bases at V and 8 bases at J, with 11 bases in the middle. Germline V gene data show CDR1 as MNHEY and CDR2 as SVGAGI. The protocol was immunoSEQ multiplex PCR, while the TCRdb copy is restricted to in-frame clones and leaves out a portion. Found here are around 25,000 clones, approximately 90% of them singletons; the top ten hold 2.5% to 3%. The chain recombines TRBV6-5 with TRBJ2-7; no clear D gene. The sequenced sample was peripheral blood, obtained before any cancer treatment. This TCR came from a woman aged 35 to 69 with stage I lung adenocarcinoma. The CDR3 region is CASSYSAVSKQYF. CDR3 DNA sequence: TGTGCCAGCAGTTACTCAGCAGTGAGTAAGCAGTACTTC.